This T cell receptor beta chain originates from a study of blood T cells in healthy people across ages. Study results and caveats: Diversity was higher, and naive CD4+ cells more numerous, in long-lived donors than in aged donors. The fall in TCR beta diversity per million T cells was roughly linear with age.

For this clonotype: Its antigen is unknown.

The CDR3 is made up of 15 amino acids. The V and J ends lost 4 bases and 4 bases respectively, with 16 bases between them. CDR1 MNHEY and CDR2 SVGAGI come from the germline V gene. A sample-barcoded 5' primer and a J-beta primer mix were used in a second PCR of roughly 6 to 12 cycles. Each CDR3 protein gets one entry after TCRdb re-called the 5' RACE reads with MiXCR. Of about 670,000 distinct CDR3 sequences listed, roughly two fifths are singletons. The chain couples TRBV6-5 to TRBJ1-2, with D unresolved. Specimen: blood. This sequence originates from an elderly man in good health. The CDR3 coding sequence is TGTGCCAGCAGTTTAGCGCCCCTGGGCGTCTATGGCTACACCTTC. Translating gives CASSLAPLGVYGYTF.